This entry lists 12 T cell receptor beta chains sequenced from one sample in a study of early T cells in non-severe SARS-CoV-2 infection. TCRdb re-derived calls from the 5' RACE reads in MiXCR, one entry per CDR3 protein. The sample records roughly 75,000 distinct CDR3 sequences, approximately 16% being singletons. Sequenced: whole blood. These receptors were taken from an adult who was a healthcare worker with PCR-confirmed SARS-CoV-2 infection or an uninfected control (not recorded which).

This clonotype appeared a few times. The chain joins TRBV3-1 to TRBJ2-3; 11 bases are shared with TRBD2. Germline-derived CDR1 and CDR2 are LGHDT and YNNKEL (reference sequence). This CDR3 is 14 amino acids long. With V trimmed by 4 bases and J by 9 bases, 6 bases remained unmatched. The CDR3 is CASSPGLAVRTQYF. The CDR3 region has the DNA TGTGCCAGCAGCCCGGGACTAGCGGTTAGAACGCAGTATTTT.

This clonotype was seen a few times. This sequence joins TRBV11-3 and TRBJ2-7; D not certain. Per the germline V gene, CDR1 is SGHNT and CDR2 is YENEEA. This CDR3 is built from 12 residues. With 5 bases removed from V and 3 bases from J, the gap between germline ends came to 8 bases. Here the CDR3 reads CASSHPGYEQYF. The CDR3 region has the DNA TGTGCCAGCAGCCATCCCGGCTACGAGCAGTACTTC.

This clonotype was seen a few times. The V gene is TRBV5-1, the J gene TRBJ2-7; 7 bases agree with TRBD1. The germline V gene has CDR1 SGHRS and CDR2 YFSETQ. The CDR3 has 15 amino acids. Germline trimming cut 2 bases from V and 1 base from J; bases unmatched to any gene: 6. This chain's CDR3 is CASSLRQGLSYEQYF. The CDR3 nucleotides read TGCGCCAGCAGCTTACGACAGGGTTTATCCTACGAGCAGTACTTC.

The V and J genes are TRBV9 and TRBJ2-7; maybe TRBD2 (5 bases). Germline V gene data show CDR1 as SGDLS and CDR2 as YYNGEE. The CDR3 is 15 amino acids. Deletions cut 0 bases from V and 5 bases from J, with 15 bases between. DNA of the CDR3: TGTGCCAGCAGCGTAGCTCGGGGTGGCATGGACGAGCAGTACTTC. Protein sequence: CASSVARGGMDEQYF.

This clonotype turned up a few times. This sequence joins TRBV5-4 and TRBJ2-7; D is undetermined. Germline V lookup: CDR1 SGHNT, CDR2 YYREEE (reference sequence). Deletions cut 5 bases from V and 3 bases from J, with 12 bases between. There are 13 residues in the CDR3. DNA for the CDR3: TGTGCCAGCAGAGAGGTCTCTAGCTACGAGCAGTACTTC. It encodes CASREVSSYEQYF. Looking up the rest from reference TRBV5-4 and TRBJ2-7 gives the full variable domain: ETGVTQSPTHLIKTRGQQVTLRCSSQSGHNTVSWYQQALGQGPQFIFQYYREEENGRGNFPPRFSGLQFPNYSSELNVNALELDDSALYLCASREVSSYEQYFGPGTRLTVT.

This clonotype was picked up a small number of times. The CDR3 DNA sequence: TGCAGTGCTAGCTTGGTCAGGGGGACCGAGCAGTACTTC. Amino acid sequence: CSASLVRGTEQYF. The J gene is TRBJ2-7, the V gene TRBV20-1; 7 positions agree with TRBD1. CDR1 is DFQATT and CDR2 is SNEGSKA in the germline V gene (reference sequence). J gave up 6 bases and V 3 bases, and 8 bases lay outside the gene matches. The CDR3 has 13 amino acids.

This clonotype has a handful of counts. This chain links TRBV29-1 with TRBJ1-2; TRBD1 aligns across 7 bases. CDR1 is SQVTM, CDR2 ANQGSEA, per germline. The CDR3 spans 13 residues. After removal of 2 bases from V and 5 bases from J, the junction contained 5 bases not matched to a gene. The CDR3 loop is CSVELTGVYGYTF. For the CDR3, the DNA is TGCAGCGTTGAATTAACAGGGGTATATGGCTACACCTTC.

This chain links TRBV7-3 with TRBJ1-1; perhaps TRBD1 as D (6 bases). The germline gives CDR1 SGHTA, CDR2 FQGTGA. Trimming cost V 4 bases and J 4 bases, with 13 bases left between them. This CDR3 contains 14 residues. The CDR3 is CASSSTGIVTEAFF. The CDR3 DNA reads as TGTGCCAGCAGCTCTACAGGGATTGTCACTGAAGCTTTCTTT.

This clonotype appeared a few times. V gene TRBV6-6 combines with J gene TRBJ1-2; no clear D. CDR1 MNHNY and CDR2 SVGAGI come from the germline V gene (reference sequence). The CDR3 extends over 11 amino acids. Trimming shortened V by 8 bases and J by 6 bases, and 10 bases separated the two germline ends. The CDR3 DNA sequence: TGTGCCAGCGCTAGACACGATGGCTACACCTTC. Amino acid sequence: CASARHDGYTF.

This clonotype was detected many times. This chain connects TRBV9 to TRBJ1-2; D might be TRBD1 (5 bases). V dropped 7 bases and J dropped 8 bases, with 12 bases sitting between them. The CDR3 is 11 residues long. The germline V gene has CDR1 SGDLS and CDR2 YYNGEE. The CDR3 is CASGGTEGYTF. The CDR3 region has the DNA TGTGCCAGCGGCGGGACGGAAGGCTACACCTTC.

The V gene is TRBV28, the J gene TRBJ2-1; 9 nucleotides agree with TRBD2. Germline CDR1 MDHEN, CDR2 SYDVKM. The CDR3 extends over 14 amino acids. V dropped 11 bases and J dropped 1; count of bases not matched to a gene: 6. Here the CDR3 reads CAGRGGNSYNEQFF. In DNA form, the CDR3 reads TGTGCCGGGCGGGGGGGGAATTCCTACAATGAGCAGTTCTTC.

Remarks on this clonotype: A much larger clone differs by one base, so this may be a read error. The chain joins TRBV21-1 to TRBJ2-7. TRBV21-1 represents a pseudogene. The CDR3 is 11 residues long. Here the CDR3 reads CASSKESKQYF. Written as DNA, the CDR3 is TGTGCCAGCAGCAAGGAAAGTAAGCAGTACTTC.